The present TCR beta chain was sequenced within a study of shared T cell receptors in the human thymus. The ends were cut back, 1 base at V and 4 bases at J, with 8 bases in the middle. The CDR3 sequence is 14 residues long. Germline CDR1 reads SNHLY; CDR2 reads FYNNEI. Profiling relied on immunoSEQ multiplex PCR, and the TCRdb table lists in-frame clones only, not all of them. The top ten hold under 0.012% of the sample, which has approximately 730,000 clones, over 75% seen once. This sample was shared with a second study, whose subject was human thymus T cells.

Sequenced material: thymocytes. The chain couples TRBV2 to TRBJ1-5; D ambiguous. The source of this sequence is a girl younger than two with a congenital heart defect. DNA of the CDR3: TGTGCCAGCAGTGAAGGGGAGAGGAATCAGCCCCAGCATTTT. As protein: CASSEGERNQPQHF.